These 21 T cell receptor beta chains came from one sample sequenced in a study of CD8+CD57+ T cells in acquired aplastic anemia. Before being chosen for sequencing, patients had shown CD8+CD57+ cell expansion by flow cytometry. CDR3 and TCR beta VDJ profiling relied on a genomic DNA template. Via MiXCR, TCRdb re-called the reads, giving one row per CDR3 protein. The sample has approximately 250,000 distinct CDR3 sequences; approximately 80% are singletons. The specimen sequenced was sorted CD4+, CD8+, or CD8+CD57+ T cells (not recorded which) from PBMCs. These receptors were taken from a human donor with aplastic anemia.

This rearrangement joins TRBV9 to TRBJ2-3; a possible D gene is TRBD2 (6 bases). CDR3 length: 15 residues. CDR1 is SGDLS, CDR2 YYNGEE, per germline. Deletions cut 2 bases from V and 5 bases from J, with 15 bases between. The CDR3 nucleotides are TGTGCCAGCAGCGTGACTAGGCGGAGCGGAGATACGCAGTATTTT. As protein: CASSVTRRSGDTQYF.

The chain uses TRBV7-2 and TRBJ2-1; D unclear. With the DNA end fitting TRBJ2-7 better, the J assignment may be wrong. The CDR3 is 13 amino acids. The germline CDR1 and CDR2 sequences are SGHTA and FQGNSA. CDR3: CASSPVGQETQYF. Here the CDR3 DNA reads TGTGCCAGCAGCCCAGTTGGTCAAGAGACGCAGTACTTC.

This clonotype showed up just once. The chain joins TRBV7-3 to TRBJ2-5; D might be TRBD2 (5 bases). The CDR3 extends over 15 amino acids. The V gene lost 6 bases and the J gene lost 14 bases, with 28 bases spanning the gap. The germline V gene has CDR1 SGHTA and CDR2 FQGTGA. The CDR3 protein is CASSPSGTCAETLYF. CDR3 sequence (DNA): TGTGCCAGCAGTCCCAGCGGTACGTGCGCCGAGACCCTTTACTTC.

J is TRBJ2-7 and V is TRBV25-1; the D is unclear. This CDR3 region has 12 residues. V dropped 5 bases and J dropped 2 bases, with 7 bases sitting between them. Germline CDR1 reads MGHDK; CDR2 reads SYGVNS. The CDR3 bases are TGTGCCAGCAGTACCACTGCCTACGAGCAGTACTTC. It translates to CASSTTAYEQYF.

This rearrangement joins TRBV7-9 to TRBJ2-1; the match to TRBD1 covers 7 bases. Germline V gene sequence: CDR1 SEHNR, CDR2 FQNEAQ (reference sequence). This CDR3 has 16 residues. The ends lost 5 bases at V and 13 bases at J; junction bases unmatched: 20. This CDR3 reads CASSLQGGGRGEDQFF. The CDR3 nucleotides read TGTGCCAGCAGCCTACAAGGGGGCGGCCGGGGCGAGGATCAGTTCTTC.

The V call is TRBV7-2, the J call TRBJ2-5; 10 positions agree with TRBD2. CDR3 length equals 17 residues. J lost 5 bases, V lost 3 bases, and 12 bases had no gene match. CDR1 and CDR2 from the germline V gene are SGHTA and FQGNSA. CDR3 residues: CASSFPVGSGRDETQYF. CDR3 in DNA: TGTGCCAGCAGCTTTCCGGTGGGCAGCGGGAGGGATGAGACCCAGTACTTC.

This clonotype showed up just a few times. The CDR3 coding sequence is TGTGCCAGCAGCTTAGATCCAGACGGGACAGCCCATGCTTTCTTT. This codes for CASSLDPDGTAHAFF. This chain joins TRBV7-8 and TRBJ1-1; 7 nucleotides line up with TRBD1. From germline, CDR1 is SGHVS and CDR2 FQNEAQ. The CDR3 extends over 15 amino acids. The ends lost 1 base at V and 11 bases at J; junction bases unmatched: 13.

The V gene is TRBV9, the J gene TRBJ2-5, with 7 bases fitting TRBD2. The CDR3 extends over 15 amino acids. Germline V CDR1 and CDR2: SGDLS, YYNGEE. Trimming took 8 bases from V and 5 from J; bases not matched to a gene: 15. CDR3 nucleotides: TGTGCCAGTAGTAGCGGCGGGGGTAGGCGGGAGACCCAGTACTTC. This gives the protein CASSSGGGRRETQYF.

The V gene is TRBV7-9, the J gene TRBJ1-5, with a weak D call TRBD1 (6 bases). V dropped 5 bases and J dropped 13 bases, with 27 bases sitting between them. CDR1 and CDR2 (germline): SEHNR, FQNEAQ (reference sequence). This CDR3 spans 16 amino acids. In DNA, the CDR3 is TGTGCCAGCAGCGTAGATGAAAGCGGGGGCAGCGAGCAGCAGCATTTT. Protein sequence: CASSVDESGGSEQQHF. Full variable domain (remainder filled in from reference TRBV7-9 and TRBJ1-5): DTGVSQNPRHKITKRGQNVTFRCDPISEHNRLYWYRQTLGQGPEFLTYFQNEAQLEKSRLLSDRFSAERPKGSFSTLEIQRTEQGDSAMYLCASSVDESGGSEQQHFGDGTRLSIL.

As regards this clonotype: At one boundary the junction diverges from the germline segment, which might be a read error. The chain employs TRBV7-9 and TRBJ1-6; no reliable D call. This CDR3 region has 14 residues. Germline V gives CDR1 SEHNR, CDR2 FQNEAQ (reference sequence). Here the CDR3 DNA reads TGTGCCAGCAGCTTGAGTTCCTATGATTCGACCCTCCAGTTT. This gives the protein CASSLSSYDSTLQF.

Note on this clonotype: A single base separates this from a much larger clone, so it may be a read error. The chain has TRBV7-9 and TRBJ2-2, with unresolved D. The CDR3 extends over 14 amino acids. The germline CDR1 and CDR2 sequences are SEHNR and FQNEAQ (reference sequence). As DNA, the CDR3 is TGTGCCAACAGCGCCAGGTTCGACACCGGGGAGCTGTTTTTT. This translates into CANSARFDTGELFF.

The gene calls are TRBV7-8 and TRBJ1-2; tentative D call: TRBD1 (5 bases). Germline-derived CDR1 and CDR2 are SGHVS and FQNEAQ. V lost 3 bases and J 6 bases, leaving 20 bases between the germline ends. This CDR3 region has 16 residues. The CDR3 is CASSLARGGLVHGYTF. The CDR3 DNA is TGTGCCAGCAGCTTGGCGAGGGGTGGCCTTGTACATGGCTACACCTTC.

The chain joins TRBV5-5 to TRBJ1-6, with a possible D match to TRBD1 (6 bases). The CDR3 has 15 amino acids. Germline-derived CDR1 and CDR2 are SGHKS and YYEKEE (reference sequence). Between the trimmed V and J ends, which lost 4 bases and 5 bases, there was a span of 13 bases. CDR3 region: CASSDETGNNSPLHF. The CDR3 DNA sequence: TGTGCCAGCAGCGACGAGACAGGAAATAATTCACCCCTCCACTTT.

In regard to this clonotype: Without the conserved terminal phenylalanine or tryptophan, this CDR3 likely stems from a read error. It is unclear where the CDR3 begins or ends on the DNA, so no DNA is shown, and the CDR3 is as TCRdb lists it. V is TRBV7-2 and J is TRBJ2-4. Germline V gene lookup returns CDR1 SGHTA and CDR2 FQGNSA. Ends included, the CDR3 has 12 residues. The CDR3: CASSGVGYRRWV.

V is TRBV7-8 and J is TRBJ1-1, with a tentative D call TRBD1 (5 bases). Germline V lookup: CDR1 SGHVS, CDR2 FQNEAQ. The V end was cut by 5 bases, the J end by 5 bases, with 24 bases between. This CDR3 comprises 17 residues. The CDR3 DNA is TGTGCCAGCAGCGTGGGGGACGGACACGGAGGAAAGACTGAAGCTTTCTTT. Protein: CASSVGDGHGGKTEAFF.

This clonotype was found a few times. The CDR3 ends on some other residue instead of the conserved phenylalanine or tryptophan, so this is likely a read error. Because the CDR3's place on the DNA is in doubt, the DNA is left out and the CDR3 is given as listed by TCRdb. V gene TRBV9 combines with J gene TRBJ1-5. From its first to its last residue, the CDR3 has 13 amino acids. Germline V gene lookup returns CDR1 SGDLS and CDR2 YYNGEE. The CDR3 region is CASSEGTARTQPL.

The CDR3 loop reads CATLTSQTGELFF. The CDR3 DNA follows: TGTGCCACTCTGACTAGCCAAACCGGGGAGCTGTTTTTT. V and J are TRBV15 and TRBJ2-2; TRBD2 matches at 7 bases. With V trimmed by 9 bases and J by 5 bases, 6 bases remained unmatched. Germline V CDR1 and CDR2: LNHNV, YYDKDF (reference sequence). CDR3 length equals 13 residues.

V gene TRBV15 combines with J gene TRBJ2-1; TRBD2 matches at 11 bases. Germline V lookup: CDR1 LNHNV, CDR2 YYDKDF (reference sequence). V gave up 5 bases and J gave up 11 bases; unmatched junction bases: 8. This CDR3 has 14 residues. The CDR3: CATSVGSGGDKQFF. CDR3 nucleotides: TGTGCCACCAGCGTGGGTAGCGGGGGGGATAAGCAGTTCTTC.

A note on this clonotype: At one end, the junction sequence differs from germline, possibly due to a read error. Here the CDR3 reads CASSFDPGPDTLYF. The CDR3 nucleotides are TGTGCCAGCAGCTTTGATCCAGGTCCCGATACGCTGTACTTT. The rearrangement joins TRBV7-8 to TRBJ2-3; D gene ambiguous. This CDR3 is 14 amino acids long. Germline CDR1 SGHVS, CDR2 FQNEAQ.

V usage is TRBV7-9 and J usage is TRBJ2-1, with D perhaps TRBD2 (5 bases). V was shortened by 5 bases and J by 13 bases, with 27 bases between the two germline ends. The germline gives CDR1 SEHNR, CDR2 FQNEAQ (reference sequence). This CDR3 is built from 16 residues. The CDR3 DNA sequence: TGTGCCAGCAGCGTATCGGGCGGGCCCGATACGCAGTATCAGTTCTTC. Translating it yields CASSVSGGPDTQYQFF. The full variable domain, its missing parts supplied by reference TRBV7-9 and TRBJ2-1, is DTGVSQNPRHKITKRGQNVTFRCDPISEHNRLYWYRQTLGQGPEFLTYFQNEAQLEKSRLLSDRFSAERPKGSFSTLEIQRTEQGDSAMYLCASSVSGGPDTQYQFFGPGTRLTVL.

The chain combines TRBV7-2 with TRBJ1-1, with D tentatively TRBD1 (6 bases). Trimming left V 1 base short and J 9 bases short, with 18 bases between. Germline V gives CDR1 SGHTA, CDR2 FQGNSA. The CDR3 sequence is 15 residues long. CDR3 loop: CASSLDGTGNTQAFF. As DNA, the CDR3 is TGTGCCAGCAGCTTAGATGGAACAGGGAATACTCAAGCTTTCTTT.